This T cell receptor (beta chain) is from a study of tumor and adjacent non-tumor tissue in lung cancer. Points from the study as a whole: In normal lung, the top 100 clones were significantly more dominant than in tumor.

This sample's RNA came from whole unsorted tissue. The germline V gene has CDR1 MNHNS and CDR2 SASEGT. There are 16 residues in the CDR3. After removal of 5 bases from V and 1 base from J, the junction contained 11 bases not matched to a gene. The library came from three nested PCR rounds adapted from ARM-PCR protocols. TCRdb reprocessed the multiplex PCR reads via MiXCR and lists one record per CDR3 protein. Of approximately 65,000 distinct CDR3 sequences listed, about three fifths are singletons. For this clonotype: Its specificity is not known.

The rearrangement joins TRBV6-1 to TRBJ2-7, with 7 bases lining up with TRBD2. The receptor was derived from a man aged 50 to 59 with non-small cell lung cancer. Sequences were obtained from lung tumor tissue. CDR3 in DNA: TGTGCCAGCAGTCTCACCGGGAGGTCACCTTCCTACGAGCAGTACTTC. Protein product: CASSLTGRSPSYEQYF.